Listed below are T cell receptor beta chains from one sample, sequenced in a study of regulatory T cells in long-lasting Graves disease. One entry per CDR3 protein, called by TCRdb with MiXCR from the multiplex PCR reads. The table has roughly 450,000 distinct CDR3 sequences, roughly 20% seen once. Sequencing was performed on peripheral blood mononuclear cells (PBMCs), taken when the disease was refractory, from a patient treated with antithyroid drugs. The origin of the receptors is a female donor with Graves disease. The CDR3 runs from the conserved cysteine through the conserved F or W. The D gene is left open where the match is weak. Size values are once, few and many counts, or a class for expanded clones, and some rows have none.

size	J	D	V	DNA	CDR3
many	TRBJ2-2	TRBD2	TRBV28	TGTGCCAGCAGCCTAACTAGCGTAGGGACCGGGGAGCTGTTTTTT	CASSLTSVGTGELFF
few	TRBJ2-1	.	TRBV3-1	TGTGCCAGCAGCCTCCATTCCTACAATGAGCAGTTCTTC	CASSLHSYNEQFF
once	TRBJ2-6	.	TRBV4-1	TGCGCCAGCAGCCAAAGAAGGGGTGGTGGGGCCAACGTCCTGACTTTC	CASSQRRGGGANVLTF
.	TRBJ1-2	.	TRBV4-1	TGCGCCAGCAGCCAAGTGCTCGGGGGAAACGTTATGGATGGCTACACCTTC	CASSQVLGGNVMDGYTF
.	TRBJ2-3	TRBD2	TRBV2	TGTGCCAGCAGTGCCCTAGCGGGAGGGCTGGATACGCAGTATTTT	CASSALAGGLDTQYF
many	TRBJ2-1	.	TRBV20-1	TGCAGTGCTCCTCAAGTTAAACTAGCCGAGTCCTACAATGAGCAGTTCTTC	CSAPQVKLAESYNEQFF
few	TRBJ2-7	.	TRBV6-1	TGTGCCAGCCAGACTTCTCTCATCTCCTACGAGCAGTACTTC	CASQTSLISYEQYF
few	TRBJ2-1	TRBD2	TRBV20-1	TGCAGTGCATTTAGCGGGAGGGCCTCCTACAATGAGCAGTTCTTC	CSAFSGRASYNEQFF
few	TRBJ2-7	.	TRBV6-2/TRBV6-3	TGTGCCAGCCACCTGGGACCGACCTACGAGCAGTACTTC	CASHLGPTYEQYF
many	TRBJ2-6	.	TRBV7-9	TGTGCCAGCCGAGGGTCGTCTGGGGCCAACGTCCTGACTTTC	CASRGSSGANVLTF
.	TRBJ2-7	TRBD2	TRBV20-1	TGCAGTGCTCGGGTTCTAGCGGGGGGTATCTACGAGCAGTACTTC	CSARVLAGGIYEQYF
many	TRBJ1-2	TRBD1	TRBV5-6	TGTGCCAGCAGCTCGTCCGGGACAGGAGCTAACTATGGCTACACCTTC	CASSSSGTGANYGYTF
.	TRBJ1-1	TRBD1	TRBV6-1	TGTGCCAGCAGTACAGGCCCCAGGGGGACTGAAGCTTTCTTT	CASSTGPRGTEAFF
many	TRBJ2-7	TRBD2	TRBV2	TGTGCCAGCAGTGAATGGGCTAGCGGCTATGAGCAGTACTTC	CASSEWASGYEQYF
many	TRBJ1-1	.	TRBV11-1	TGTGCCAGCAGCTTCGGACACCTGAACACTGAAGCTTTCTTT	CASSFGHLNTEAFF